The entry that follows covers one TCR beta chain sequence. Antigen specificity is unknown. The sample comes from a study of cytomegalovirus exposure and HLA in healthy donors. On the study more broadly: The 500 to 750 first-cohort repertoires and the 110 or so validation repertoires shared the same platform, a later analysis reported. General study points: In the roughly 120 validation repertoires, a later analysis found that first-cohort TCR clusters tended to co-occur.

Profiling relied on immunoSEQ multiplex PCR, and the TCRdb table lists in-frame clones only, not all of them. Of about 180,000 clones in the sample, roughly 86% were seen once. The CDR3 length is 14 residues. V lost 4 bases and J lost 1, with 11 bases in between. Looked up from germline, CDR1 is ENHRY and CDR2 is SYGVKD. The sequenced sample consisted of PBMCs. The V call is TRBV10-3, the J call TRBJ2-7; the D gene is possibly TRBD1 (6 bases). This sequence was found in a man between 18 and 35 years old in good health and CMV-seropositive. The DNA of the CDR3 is TGTGCCATCAGTGCCCAGGGGAAATCCTACGAGCAGTACTTC. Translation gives CAISAQGKSYEQYF.